The 10 T cell receptor beta chains below were found in one sample sequenced in a study of blood T cell repertoires in COVID-19. The assay was immunoSEQ multiplex PCR, and TCRdb's table has in-frame clones only and misses some. The data contain about 220,000 clones, 80% to 90% of them singletons. The material sequenced was PBMCs or T cells enriched from blood (not recorded which). Receptor source: a woman in her forties or fifties who had been exposed to COVID-19.

The rearrangement links TRBV7-8 to TRBJ2-3; no firm D call. This CDR3 is 14 amino acids long. Trimming cost V 0 bases and J 0 bases, with 4 bases left between them. CDR1 is SGHVS, CDR2 FQNEAQ, per germline. This CDR3 reads CASSLAYSTDTQYF. CDR3 DNA: TGTGCCAGCAGCTTAGCTTATAGCACAGATACGCAGTATTTT.

This clone appeared many times. The chain joins TRBV6-5 to TRBJ1-1; D perhaps matches TRBD1 (5 bases). Germline V gives CDR1 MNHEY, CDR2 SVGAGI. The CDR3 extends over 15 amino acids. Trimming took 6 bases from V and 1 from J, leaving 15 bases between them. The DNA for the CDR3 is TGTGCCAGCAGGACCAGGGCGGAGAGGAACACTGAAGCTTTCTTT. As protein: CASRTRAERNTEAFF.

The chain has TRBV24-1 and TRBJ1-2; 7 bases are shared with TRBD1. Germline V gene lookup returns CDR1 KGHDR and CDR2 SFDVKD. The CDR3 contains 12 residues. Trimming cost V 3 bases and J 13 bases; bases outside gene matches: 7. CDR3 DNA sequence: TGTGCCACCAGTGATCTGACAGGGCGGATCACCTTC. The encoded protein is CATSDLTGRITF.

The chain has TRBV27 and TRBJ1-1, with D tentatively TRBD1 (6 bases). The CDR3 sequence is 13 residues long. CDR1 MNHEY and CDR2 SMNVEV come from the germline V gene (reference sequence). The V and J ends lost 8 bases and 6 bases respectively, with 16 bases between them. The CDR3 DNA reads as TGTGCCAGCCTAAGCCGGACAGAGCCTGAAGCTTTCTTT. Amino acids: CASLSRTEPEAFF.

The chain couples TRBV2 to TRBJ1-2, with 8 bases lining up with TRBD1. V lost 9 bases to trimming and J lost 5 bases; unmatched junction nucleotides: 2. This CDR3 has 11 amino acids. Germline loops: CDR1 SNHLY, CDR2 FYNNEI. CDR3 sequence reads: CASGQGYGYTF. The CDR3, as DNA: TGTGCCAGTGGACAGGGTTATGGCTACACCTTC.

This chain links TRBV2 with TRBJ1-2; D possibly corresponds to TRBD1 (6 bases). The germline CDR1 and CDR2 sequences are SNHLY and FYNNEI. V was trimmed by 7 bases and J by 0 bases, leaving 9 bases between them. The CDR3 has 13 residues. The CDR3 loop is CASIDRSNYGYTF. The CDR3 nucleotides are TGTGCCAGCATCGACAGGTCTAACTATGGCTACACCTTC.

This clone was detected only once. The chain couples TRBV11-2 to TRBJ1-1; no clear D. The CDR3 is 12 amino acids. Deletions cut 6 bases from V and 6 bases from J, with 11 bases between. CDR1 SGHAT and CDR2 FQNNGV come from the germline V gene. In nucleotides, the CDR3 is TGTGCCAGCAGTAGGGAGAGGGCTGAAGCTTTCTTT. The encoded protein is CASSRERAEAFF.

V gene TRBV7-2 combines with J gene TRBJ2-5; the match to TRBD2 covers 10 bases. V shed 6 bases, J shed 4 bases, and the junction held 5 bases outside the gene matches. In germline, CDR1 is SGHTA, CDR2 FQGNSA. This CDR3 has 14 amino acids. In nucleotides, the CDR3 is TGTGCCAGCAGTTGGACTAGCGGTGGAGAGACCCAGTACTTC. Protein: CASSWTSGGETQYF.

CDR3 sequence: CASSLGGPYEQYF. The CDR3 DNA reads TGTGCCAGCAGCTTAGGCGGGCCCTACGAGCAGTACTTC. This rearrangement joins TRBV7-2 to TRBJ2-7; TRBD2 is a possible D gene (5 bases). Trimming stripped 1 base from V and 2 bases from J, with 6 bases between. CDR1 is SGHTA and CDR2 is FQGNSA in the germline V gene. This CDR3 has 13 residues.

This clone has more than one count but fewer than ten. The rearrangement uses TRBV18 and TRBJ1-4; D gene unclear. Germline lookup yields CDR1 KGHSH and CDR2 LQKENI. V gave up 3 bases and J gave up 0 bases, with 8 bases separating them. The CDR3 consists of 15 residues. The CDR3 nucleotides are TGTGCCAGCTCACCTACCGGGTCAACTAATGAAAAACTGTTTTTT. It specifies CASSPTGSTNEKLFF.